One T cell receptor beta chain is described in this entry. No antigen is known for it. The data derive from a study of cytomegalovirus exposure and HLA in healthy donors. Overall study: HLA-typed donors were the source of some 85 million unique TCRs, which an early data release held. Whole-study findings and limits: Presence/absence analyses took donor sequencing depth as roughly uniform. An analysis that came later showed most CMV-associated TCR beta chains appearing HLA-restricted.

Germline V lookup: CDR1 LNHDA, CDR2 SQIVND (reference sequence). V was cut by 9 bases and J by 4 bases, with 16 bases left in between. This CDR3 spans 14 amino acids. The primer mix had 60 Vbeta and 13 Jbeta primers. Assay: immunoSEQ multiplex PCR; the TCRdb copy retains only in-frame clones and omits some. The sample includes 120,000 or so clones, 80% of them seen just once. This receptor was obtained from a man in his thirties or forties in good health and CMV-seropositive. Sequenced sample: PBMCs. The rearrangement links TRBV19 to TRBJ1-3; D gene uncertain. CDR3 coding DNA: TGTGCCAGGGACTCACAGCAGTGGGGAAACACCATATATTTT. Amino acids: CARDSQQWGNTIYF.